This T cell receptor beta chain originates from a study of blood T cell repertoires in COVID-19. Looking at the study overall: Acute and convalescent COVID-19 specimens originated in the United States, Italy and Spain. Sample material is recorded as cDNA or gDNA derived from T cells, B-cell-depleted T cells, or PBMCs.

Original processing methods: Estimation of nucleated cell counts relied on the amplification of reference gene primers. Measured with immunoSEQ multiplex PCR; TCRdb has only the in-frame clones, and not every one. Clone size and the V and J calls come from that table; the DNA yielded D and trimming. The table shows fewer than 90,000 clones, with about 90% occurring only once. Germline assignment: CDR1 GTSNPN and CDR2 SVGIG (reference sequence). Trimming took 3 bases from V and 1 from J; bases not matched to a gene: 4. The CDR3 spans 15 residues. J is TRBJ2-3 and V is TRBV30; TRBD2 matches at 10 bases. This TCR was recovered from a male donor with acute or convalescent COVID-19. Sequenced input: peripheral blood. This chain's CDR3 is CAWSPLAGGTDTQYF. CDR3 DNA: TGTGCCTGGAGCCCCCTAGCGGGGGGCACAGATACGCAGTATTTT.